These 5 T cell receptor beta chains were sequenced from one sample in a study of OX40 agonist ivuxolimab in advanced cancers. Library preparation employed the immunoSEQ multiplex PCR assay. The source is immuneACCESS, and TCRdb retained only in-frame sequences with V and J called. Part of the clones is not carried over; for the studies checked, unresolved V genes explain less than half of this, and the remainder is unexplained. In this sample the table shows approximately 61,000 clones, over 70% of which occur a single time. The ten largest clonotypes hold around 1.3% of the sample. The starting material was CD4+ or CD8+ T cells sorted from blood, obtained in a trial of the OX40 agonist ivuxolimab. The receptors stem from an adult with an advanced solid tumor such as melanoma, head and neck, liver or kidney cancer.

On this clone itself: This is likely a read error, given that the CDR3 carries no conserved phenylalanine or tryptophan at its end. The limits of the CDR3 on the DNA are not certain, so only TCRdb's listed CDR3 is given. The chain combines TRBV11-2 with TRBJ1-1; the table's D call TRBD1 went unverified against the DNA. Counting both end residues, the CDR3 totals 11 amino acids. The V gene's germline CDR1 is SGHAT and CDR2 FQNNGV. Here the CDR3 reads CASSHRQGATL.

The J gene is TRBJ2-1, the V gene TRBV7-8; a possible D gene is TRBD2 (5 bases). V lost 10 bases, J lost 0 bases, and 7 bases lay in between. Germline lookup yields CDR1 SGHVS and CDR2 FQNEAQ. CDR3 length: 12 residues. This chain's CDR3 is CATGGSYNEQFF. Written as DNA, the CDR3 is TGTGCCACCGGAGGCTCCTACAATGAGCAGTTCTTC.

The chain uses TRBV27 and TRBJ1-2; D may be TRBD1 (6 bases). Germline CDR1 is MNHEY and CDR2 is SMNVEV (reference sequence). The CDR3 runs 12 residues. With 10 bases removed from V and 7 bases from J, the gap between germline ends came to 16 bases. The CDR3 sequence: CATSPGGGGYTF. CDR3 DNA: TGTGCCACCTCCCCCGGGGGCGGTGGCTACACCTTC.

V gene TRBV11-2 combines with J gene TRBJ1-1, with D possibly TRBD1 on 6 matching bases. Trimming removed 1 base at V and 1 base at J, with 10 bases between. The CDR3 spans 15 residues. The germline CDR1 and CDR2 sequences are SGHAT and FQNNGV. The CDR3 loop reads CASSLALDRNTEAFF. The DNA of the CDR3 is TGTGCCAGCAGCTTAGCCCTGGACAGGAACACTGAAGCTTTCTTT.

This chain links TRBV2 with TRBJ2-5; D call uncertain. V was clipped by 1 base and J by 0 bases, with 6 bases between them. The CDR3 has 14 amino acids. The germline V gene has CDR1 SNHLY and CDR2 FYNNEI. CDR3 residues: CASSEEVYQETQYF. The CDR3 bases are TGTGCCAGCAGTGAAGAGGTCTACCAAGAGACCCAGTACTTC.